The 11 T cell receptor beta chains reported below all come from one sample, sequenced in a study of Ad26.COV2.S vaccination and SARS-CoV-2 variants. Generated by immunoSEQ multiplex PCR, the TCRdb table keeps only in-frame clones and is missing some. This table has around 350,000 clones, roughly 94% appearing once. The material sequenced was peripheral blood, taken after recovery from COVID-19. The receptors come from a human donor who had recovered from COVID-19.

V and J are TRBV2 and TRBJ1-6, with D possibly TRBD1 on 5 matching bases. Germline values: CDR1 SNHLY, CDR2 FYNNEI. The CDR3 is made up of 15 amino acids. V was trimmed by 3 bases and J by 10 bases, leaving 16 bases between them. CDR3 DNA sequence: TGTGCCAGCAGTGATCGTCCAGGGTCCCGCTCACCCCTCCACTTT. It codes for CASSDRPGSRSPLHF. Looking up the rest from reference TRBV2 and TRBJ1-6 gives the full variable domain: EPEVTQTPSHQVTQMGQEVILRCVPISNHLYFYWYRQILGQKVEFLVSFYNNEISEKSEIFDDQFSVERPDGSNFTLKIRSTKLEDSAMYFCASSDRPGSRSPLHFGNGTRLTVT.

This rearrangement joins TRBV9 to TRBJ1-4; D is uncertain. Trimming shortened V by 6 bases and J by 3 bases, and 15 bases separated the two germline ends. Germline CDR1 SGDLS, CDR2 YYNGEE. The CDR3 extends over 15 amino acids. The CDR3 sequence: CASTPRGNPNEKLFF. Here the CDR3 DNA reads TGTGCCAGCACACCCAGAGGGAACCCTAATGAAAAACTGTTTTTT.

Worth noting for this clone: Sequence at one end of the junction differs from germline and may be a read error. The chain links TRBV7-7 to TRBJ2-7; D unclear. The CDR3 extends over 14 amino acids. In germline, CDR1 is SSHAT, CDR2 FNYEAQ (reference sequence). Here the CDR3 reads CASSPSGRSDEQYF. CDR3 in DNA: TGTGCTAGCAGCCCCTCCGGCCGCAGCGACGAGCAGTACTTC. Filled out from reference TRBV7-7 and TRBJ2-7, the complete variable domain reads GAGVSQSPRYKVTKRGQDVTLRCDPISSHATLYWYQQALGQGPEFLTYFNYEAQPDKSGLPSDRFSAERPEGSISTLTIQRTEQRDSAMYRCASSPSGRSDEQYFGPGTRLTVT.

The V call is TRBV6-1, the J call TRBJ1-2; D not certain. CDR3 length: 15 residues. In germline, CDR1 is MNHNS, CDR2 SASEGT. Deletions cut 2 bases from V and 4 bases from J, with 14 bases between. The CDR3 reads CASSEWASELYGYTF. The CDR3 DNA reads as TGTGCCAGCAGTGAATGGGCGTCGGAGCTCTATGGCTACACCTTC.

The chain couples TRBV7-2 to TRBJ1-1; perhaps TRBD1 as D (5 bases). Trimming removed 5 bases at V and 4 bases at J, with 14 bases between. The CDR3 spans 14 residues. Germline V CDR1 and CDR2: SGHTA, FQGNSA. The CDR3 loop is CASSPTGPFTEAFF. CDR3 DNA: TGTGCCAGCAGCCCCACGGGGCCCTTCACTGAAGCTTTCTTT.

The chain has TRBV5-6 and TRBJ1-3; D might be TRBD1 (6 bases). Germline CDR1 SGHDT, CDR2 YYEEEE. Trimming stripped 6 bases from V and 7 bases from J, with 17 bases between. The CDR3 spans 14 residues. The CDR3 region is CASTLGGPRNTIYF. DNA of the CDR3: TGTGCCAGCACCCTTGGGGGGCCCCGGAACACCATATATTTT.

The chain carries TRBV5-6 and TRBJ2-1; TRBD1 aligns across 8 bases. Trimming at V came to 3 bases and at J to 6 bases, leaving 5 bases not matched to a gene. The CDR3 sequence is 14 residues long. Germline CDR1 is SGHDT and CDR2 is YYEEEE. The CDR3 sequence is CASSWTGLRNEQFF. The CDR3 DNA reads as TGTGCCAGCAGCTGGACAGGGTTGCGCAATGAGCAGTTCTTC.

The CDR3 DNA reads as TGTGCCATCAGCCCGAAGGAAAACTATGGCTACACCTTC. It codes for CAISPKENYGYTF. The rearrangement joins TRBV10-3 to TRBJ1-2; D is unresolved. The CDR3 has 13 residues. V was shortened by 6 bases and J by 2 bases, with 10 bases between the two germline ends. From germline, CDR1 is ENHRY and CDR2 SYGVKD.

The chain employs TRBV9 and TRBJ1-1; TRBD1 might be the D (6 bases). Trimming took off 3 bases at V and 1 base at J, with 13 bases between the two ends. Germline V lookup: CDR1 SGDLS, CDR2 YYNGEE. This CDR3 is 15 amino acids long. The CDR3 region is CASSAQGQPNTEAFF. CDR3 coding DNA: TGTGCCAGCAGCGCACAAGGACAGCCGAACACTGAAGCTTTCTTT. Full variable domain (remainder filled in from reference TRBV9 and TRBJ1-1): DSGVTQTPKHLITATGQRVTLRCSPRSGDLSVYWYQQSLDQGLQFLIQYYNGEERAKGNILERFSAQQFPDLHSELNLSSLELGDSALYFCASSAQGQPNTEAFFGQGTRLTVV.

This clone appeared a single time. The CDR3 here is CASSLIGENTEAFF. The CDR3 DNA reads TGTGCCAGCAGTCTAATCGGAGAAAACACTGAAGCTTTCTTT. The chain combines TRBV27 with TRBJ1-1, with D unclear. The CDR3 is made up of 14 amino acids. The germline CDR1 and CDR2 sequences are MNHEY and SMNVEV (reference sequence). Trimming removed 5 bases at V and 2 bases at J, with 12 bases between.

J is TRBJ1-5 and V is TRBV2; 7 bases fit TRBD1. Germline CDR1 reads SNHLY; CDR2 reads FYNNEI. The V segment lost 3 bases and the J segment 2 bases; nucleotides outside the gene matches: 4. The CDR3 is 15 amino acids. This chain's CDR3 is CASSDSGGGNQPQHF. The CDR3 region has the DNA TGTGCCAGCAGTGATTCAGGGGGAGGCAATCAGCCCCAGCATTTT.